This T cell receptor beta chain emerged from a study of T cell repertoires in cytomegalovirus infection. Trimming left V 6 bases short and J 0 bases short, with 12 bases between. CDR3 length: 14 amino acids. The germline CDR1 and CDR2 sequences are DFQATT and SNEGSKA (reference sequence). TCRdb analysed the reads with MiXCR anew, one entry per CDR3 protein. Of 100,000 to 150,000 distinct CDR3 sequences in the sample, less than 9.5% were seen once. This clonotype was counted only a few times. The specimen sequenced was PBMCs. V gene TRBV20-1 combines with J gene TRBJ1-5; D is unclear. The TCR was taken from a human donor in good health (CMV status not recorded). Some clones in this sample may be carry-over from other donors' samples. The chain's CDR3 is CSAATEYSNQPQHF. DNA of the CDR3: TGCAGTGCGGCTACAGAGTATAGCAATCAGCCCCAGCATTTT.